This T cell receptor (beta chain) was retrieved from a study of human T cells and chemical hapten exposure. The CDR3 runs 18 residues. As to time point: pre-sensitization, week 0. Documented treatment: therapeutic diphenylcyclopropenone sensitization with weekly scalp DPC. This clonotype was seen only a few times. One entry per CDR3 protein results from TCRdb running MiXCR on the RACE reads. The table shows approximately 370,000 distinct CDR3 sequences, with around 5.5% occurring only once. This chain uses TRBV21-1 with TRBJ2-3; TRBD1, the table's D call, lacks a check against the DNA. TRBV21-1 is classified as a pseudogene. This receptor was obtained from a woman between 18 and 29 years old with alopecia areata. Some clones in this sample may be carry-over from other donors' samples. Material: whole blood, obtained in connection with sensitization to the hapten diphenylcyclopropenone (DPC). The CDR3 region has the DNA TGTGCCAGCAGCCACGGACGGGCGGGGGGACGGTACACAGATACGCAGTATTTT. It yields the protein CASSHGRAGGRYTDTQYF.